The rows below give T cell receptor beta chains drawn from one sample of a study of cytomegalovirus exposure and HLA in healthy donors. Data came from immunoSEQ multiplex PCR; TCRdb stores just in-frame clones and leaves some out. The data show around 150,000 clones, roughly 78% seen once. What was sequenced was PBMCs. These receptors all come from a woman in her thirties or forties in good health and CMV-seronegative. Both conserved end residues are part of each CDR3. D genes are given only for firm matches. The size entry is marked missing in some rows and otherwise reads once, few, many or a size class.

cdr3_length: 14
v_call: TRBV28
d_call: -
clone_size: -
j_call: TRBJ1-1
cdr3_nt: TGTGCCAGCAGCCACCGACAGGCCCACACTGAAGCTTTCTTT
cdr3_aa: CASSHRQAHTEAFF

cdr3_length: 13
v_call: TRBV28
d_call: TRBD1
clone_size: -
j_call: TRBJ2-7
cdr3_nt: TGTGCCAGCAGTTTGGACAGGGTGACCGAGCAGTACTTC
cdr3_aa: CASSLDRVTEQYF

cdr3_length: 15
v_call: TRBV18
d_call: -
clone_size: -
j_call: TRBJ2-2
cdr3_nt: TGTGCCAGCTCCGGACTTTACGCGAACACCGGGGAGCTGTTTTTT
cdr3_aa: CASSGLYANTGELFF

cdr3_length: 11
v_call: TRBV7-9
d_call: -
clone_size: -
j_call: TRBJ2-3
cdr3_nt: TGTGCCAGCAGCTCGGGTCCTACGCAGTATTTT
cdr3_aa: CASSSGPTQYF

cdr3_length: 13
v_call: TRBV6-5
d_call: -
clone_size: -
j_call: TRBJ2-7
cdr3_nt: TGTGCCAGCAGATTAGGGGGGGAGAGGGAGCAGTACTTC
cdr3_aa: CASRLGGEREQYF

cdr3_length: 15
v_call: TRBV19
d_call: TRBD2
clone_size: once
j_call: TRBJ2-1
cdr3_nt: TGTGCCAGCAGTACAGCGGGGAATTCCTACAATGAGCAGTTCTTC
cdr3_aa: CASSTAGNSYNEQFF

cdr3_length: 14
v_call: TRBV6-5
d_call: -
clone_size: -
j_call: TRBJ2-7
cdr3_nt: TGTGCCAGCAGTTACCGCAGGGGGGCTTACGAGCAGTACTTC
cdr3_aa: CASSYRRGAYEQYF

cdr3_length: 16
v_call: TRBV6-1
d_call: TRBD1
clone_size: once
j_call: TRBJ1-5
cdr3_nt: TGTGCCAGCAGTGAGGTACAGGGGGCCCGGGTTCAGCCCCAGCATTTT
cdr3_aa: CASSEVQGARVQPQHF

cdr3_length: 14
v_call: TRBV4-1
d_call: -
clone_size: -
j_call: TRBJ2-1
cdr3_nt: TGCGCCAGCAGCCACCAGGGGTACTACAATGAGCAGTTCTTC
cdr3_aa: CASSHQGYYNEQFF

cdr3_length: 16
v_call: TRBV2
d_call: TRBD1
clone_size: -
j_call: TRBJ2-7
cdr3_nt: TGTGCCAGCAGCGACCCAGGATTTTGGACAGGGGTTGGTCAGTACTTC
cdr3_aa: CASSDPGFWTGVGQYF

cdr3_length: 14
v_call: TRBV7-3
d_call: -
clone_size: -
j_call: TRBJ1-1
cdr3_nt: TGTGCCAGCAGCTTATCAGGGTCGGTGACTGAAGCTTTCTTT
cdr3_aa: CASSLSGSVTEAFF

cdr3_length: 14
v_call: TRBV7-9
d_call: -
clone_size: few
j_call: TRBJ2-1
cdr3_nt: TGTGCCAGCAGCTCCCCGGACTTCTCCAATGAGCAGTTCTTC
cdr3_aa: CASSSPDFSNEQFF

cdr3_length: 18
v_call: TRBV10-3
d_call: TRBD1
clone_size: -
j_call: TRBJ2-7
cdr3_nt: TGTGCCATCAGTGATTTGGGACAGGGGCGATCAAGCTCCTACGAGCAGTACTTC
cdr3_aa: CAISDLGQGRSSSYEQYF

cdr3_length: 13
v_call: TRBV7-3
d_call: -
clone_size: -
j_call: TRBJ1-1
cdr3_nt: TGTGCCAGCAGCGCCAACAGGAACACTGAAGCTTTCTTT
cdr3_aa: CASSANRNTEAFF